One T cell receptor beta chain is described in this entry. This entry is derived from a study of T cell changes during pregnancy in multiple sclerosis. Sequencing was performed with immunoSEQ multiplex PCR; in TCRdb, only in-frame clones are kept and a portion is missing. The table includes about 20,000 clones, about nine tenths detected once. The CDR3 has 16 amino acids. Germline CDR1 and CDR2: SNHLY and FYNNEI. The V segment lost 6 bases and the J segment 0 bases; nucleotides outside the gene matches: 6. The material sequenced was CD8+ T cells from peripheral blood mononuclear cells, taken in the third trimester of pregnancy. This receptor was taken from a female donor in good health, enrolled as a control in a pregnancy study. This chain connects TRBV2 to TRBJ1-5, with 9 bases lining up with TRBD1. CDR3 in DNA: TGTGCCAGCAGGGGACAGGGTCCGTATAGCAATCAGCCCCAGCATTTT. Translating it yields CASRGQGPYSNQPQHF.